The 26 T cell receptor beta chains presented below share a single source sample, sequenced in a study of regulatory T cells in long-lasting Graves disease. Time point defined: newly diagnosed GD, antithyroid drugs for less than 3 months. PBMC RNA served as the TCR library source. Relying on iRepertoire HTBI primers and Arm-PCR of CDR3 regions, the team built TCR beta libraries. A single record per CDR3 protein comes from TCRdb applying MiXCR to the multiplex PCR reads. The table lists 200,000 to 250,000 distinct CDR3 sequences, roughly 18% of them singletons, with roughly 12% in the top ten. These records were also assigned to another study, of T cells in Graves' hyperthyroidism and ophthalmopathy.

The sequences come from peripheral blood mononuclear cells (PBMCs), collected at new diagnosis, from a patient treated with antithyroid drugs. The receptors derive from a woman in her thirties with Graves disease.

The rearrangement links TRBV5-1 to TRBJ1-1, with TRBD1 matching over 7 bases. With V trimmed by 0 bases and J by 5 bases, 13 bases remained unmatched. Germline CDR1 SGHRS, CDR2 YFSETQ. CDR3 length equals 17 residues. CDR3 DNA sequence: TGCGCCAGCAGCTTGGACAGGGGCCCTAGGGGGGAGACTGAAGCTTTCTTT. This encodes CASSLDRGPRGETEAFF.

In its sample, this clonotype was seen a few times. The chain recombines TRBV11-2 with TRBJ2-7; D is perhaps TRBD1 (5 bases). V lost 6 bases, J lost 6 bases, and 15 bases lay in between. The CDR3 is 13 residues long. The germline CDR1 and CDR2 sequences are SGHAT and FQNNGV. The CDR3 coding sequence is TGTGCCAGCAGGCGCCCCAAGGGGATCGAGCAGTACTTC. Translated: CASRRPKGIEQYF.

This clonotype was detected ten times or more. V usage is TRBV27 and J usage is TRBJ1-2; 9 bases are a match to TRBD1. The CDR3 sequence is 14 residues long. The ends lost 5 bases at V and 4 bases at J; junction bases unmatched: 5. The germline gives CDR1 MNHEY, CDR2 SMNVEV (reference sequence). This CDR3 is CASSARTGAYGYTF. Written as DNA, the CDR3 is TGTGCCAGCAGTGCCCGGACAGGGGCCTATGGCTACACCTTC.

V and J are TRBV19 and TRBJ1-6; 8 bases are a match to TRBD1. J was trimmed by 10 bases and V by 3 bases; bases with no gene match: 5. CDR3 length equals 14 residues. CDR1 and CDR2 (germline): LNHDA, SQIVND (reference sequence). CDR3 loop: CASSILRGHSPLHF. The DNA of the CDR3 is TGTGCCAGTAGTATCCTCAGGGGGCACTCACCCCTCCACTTT.

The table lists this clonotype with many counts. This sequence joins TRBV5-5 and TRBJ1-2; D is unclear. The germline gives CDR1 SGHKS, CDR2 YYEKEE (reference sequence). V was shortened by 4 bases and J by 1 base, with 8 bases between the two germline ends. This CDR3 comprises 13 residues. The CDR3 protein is CASSLQVNYGYTF. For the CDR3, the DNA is TGTGCCAGCAGCCTGCAGGTTAACTATGGCTACACCTTC.

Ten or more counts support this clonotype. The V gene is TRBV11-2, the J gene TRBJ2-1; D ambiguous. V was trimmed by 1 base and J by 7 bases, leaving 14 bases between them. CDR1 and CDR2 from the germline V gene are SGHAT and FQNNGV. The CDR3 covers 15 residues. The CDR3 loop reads CASSLARVPRNEQFF. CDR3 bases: TGTGCCAGCAGCTTAGCTAGGGTCCCACGAAATGAGCAGTTCTTC.

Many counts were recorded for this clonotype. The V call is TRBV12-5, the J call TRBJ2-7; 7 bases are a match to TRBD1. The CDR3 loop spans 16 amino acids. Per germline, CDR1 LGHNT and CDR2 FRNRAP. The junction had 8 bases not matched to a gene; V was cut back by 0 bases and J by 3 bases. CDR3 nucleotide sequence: TGTGCTAGTGGTTTGGTATCAGGGACAGCCAGCTACGAGCAGTACTTC. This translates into CASGLVSGTASYEQYF.

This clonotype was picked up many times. The CDR3 nucleotides read TGTGCCAGCAGTTGGGAACACCGCGCTTTCTTT. Translating it yields CASSWEHRAFF. V is TRBV28 and J is TRBJ1-1; the D is unclear. With 4 bases removed from V and 11 bases from J, the gap between germline ends came to 11 bases. This CDR3 region has 11 residues. Germline V gives CDR1 MDHEN, CDR2 SYDVKM. The whole variable domain, remainder taken from reference TRBV28 and TRBJ1-1, is DVKVTQSSRYLVKRTGEKVFLECVQDMDHENMFWYRQDPGLGLRLIYFSYDVKMKEKGDIPEGYSVSREKKERFSLILESASTNQTSMYLCASSWEHRAFFGQGTRLTVV.

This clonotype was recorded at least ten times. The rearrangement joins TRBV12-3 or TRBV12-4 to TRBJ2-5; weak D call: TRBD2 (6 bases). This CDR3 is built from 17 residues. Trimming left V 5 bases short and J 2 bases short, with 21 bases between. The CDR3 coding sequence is TGTGCCAGCAGTCCCCTTAGCGGCCTAGACCTTCAAGAGACCCAGTACTTC. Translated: CASSPLSGLDLQETQYF.

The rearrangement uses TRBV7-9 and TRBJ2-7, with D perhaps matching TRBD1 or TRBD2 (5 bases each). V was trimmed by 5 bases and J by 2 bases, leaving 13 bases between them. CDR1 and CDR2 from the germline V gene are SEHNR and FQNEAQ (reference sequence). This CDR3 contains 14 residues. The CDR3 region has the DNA TGTGCCAGCAGCCGAGGGGACCTACCCTACGAGCAGTACTTC. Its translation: CASSRGDLPYEQYF.

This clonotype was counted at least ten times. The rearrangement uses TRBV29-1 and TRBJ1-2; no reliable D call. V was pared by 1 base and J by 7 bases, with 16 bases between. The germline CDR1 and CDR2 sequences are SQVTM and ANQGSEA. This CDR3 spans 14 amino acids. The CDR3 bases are TGCAGCGTTGAAGCACAAGGGCGAACGGGTGGCTACACCTTC. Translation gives CSVEAQGRTGGYTF.

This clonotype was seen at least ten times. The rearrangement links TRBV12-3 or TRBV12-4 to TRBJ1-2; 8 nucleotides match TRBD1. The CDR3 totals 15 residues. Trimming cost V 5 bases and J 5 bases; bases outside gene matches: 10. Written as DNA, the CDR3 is TGTGCCAGCAGTCGGGGGGGGTGGACAGGGTATGGCTACACCTTC. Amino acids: CASSRGGWTGYGYTF.

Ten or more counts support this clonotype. CDR3 coding DNA: TGCGCCAGCAGCCAGGAACAGGGGGCTTATAATTCACCCCTCCACTTT. Translation gives CASSQEQGAYNSPLHF. V usage is TRBV4-1 and J usage is TRBJ1-6, with 9 positions matching TRBD1. The CDR3 contains 16 residues. Germline V gene lookup returns CDR1 MGHRA and CDR2 YSYEKL. V shed 3 bases and J 4 bases; nucleotides not matched to a gene: 4.

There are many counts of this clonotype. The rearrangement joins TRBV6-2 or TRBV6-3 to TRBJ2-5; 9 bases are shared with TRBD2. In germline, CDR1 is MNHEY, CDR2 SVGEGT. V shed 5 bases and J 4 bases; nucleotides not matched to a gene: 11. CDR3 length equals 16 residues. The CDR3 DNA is TGTGCCAGCAGTGTCGGCCTAGCGGGACGTGGAGAGACCCAGTACTTC. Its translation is CASSVGLAGRGETQYF.

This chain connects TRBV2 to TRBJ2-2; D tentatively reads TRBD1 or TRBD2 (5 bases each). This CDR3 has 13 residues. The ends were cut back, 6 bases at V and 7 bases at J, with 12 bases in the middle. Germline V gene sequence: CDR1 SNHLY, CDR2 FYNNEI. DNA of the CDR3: TGTGCCAGCAGCTACCGGGGCGGCGGGGAGCTGTTTTTT. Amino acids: CASSYRGGGELFF.

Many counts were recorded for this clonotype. DNA of the CDR3: TGCGCCAGCAGTGACCCTAATCCCGGGGAGCTGTTTTTT. Amino acid sequence: CASSDPNPGELFF. The chain joins TRBV10-1 to TRBJ2-2, with unresolved D. CDR3 length: 13 residues. Trimming cost V 3 bases and J 6 bases, with 8 bases left between them. Looked up from germline, CDR1 is WNHNN and CDR2 is SYGVQD (reference sequence).

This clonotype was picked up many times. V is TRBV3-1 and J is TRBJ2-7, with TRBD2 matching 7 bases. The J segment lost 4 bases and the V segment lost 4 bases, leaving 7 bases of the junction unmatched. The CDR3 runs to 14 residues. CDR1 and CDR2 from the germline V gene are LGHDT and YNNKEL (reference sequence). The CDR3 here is CASSLRGLQYEQYF. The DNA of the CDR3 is TGTGCCAGCAGCCTTCGGGGACTACAGTACGAGCAGTACTTC.

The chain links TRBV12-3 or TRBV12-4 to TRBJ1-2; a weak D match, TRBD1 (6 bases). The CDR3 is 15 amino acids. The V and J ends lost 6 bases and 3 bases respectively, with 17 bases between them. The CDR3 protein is CASSGGGGTYYGYTF. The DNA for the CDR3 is TGTGCCAGCAGCGGGGGAGGGGGGACATACTATGGCTACACCTTC.

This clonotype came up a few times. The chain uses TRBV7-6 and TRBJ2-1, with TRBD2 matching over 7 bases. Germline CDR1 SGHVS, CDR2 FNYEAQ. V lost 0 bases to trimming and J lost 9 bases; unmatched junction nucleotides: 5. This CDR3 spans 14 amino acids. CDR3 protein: CASSLAEIAGEQFF. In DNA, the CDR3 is TGTGCCAGCAGCTTAGCGGAAATAGCGGGTGAGCAGTTCTTC.

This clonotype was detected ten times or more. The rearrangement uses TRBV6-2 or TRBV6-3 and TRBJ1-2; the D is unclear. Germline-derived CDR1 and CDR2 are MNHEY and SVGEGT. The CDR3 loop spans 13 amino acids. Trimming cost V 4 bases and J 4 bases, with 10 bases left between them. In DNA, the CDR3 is TGTGCCAGCAGTTCGGGTGTAGTCTATGGCTACACCTTC. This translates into CASSSGVVYGYTF.

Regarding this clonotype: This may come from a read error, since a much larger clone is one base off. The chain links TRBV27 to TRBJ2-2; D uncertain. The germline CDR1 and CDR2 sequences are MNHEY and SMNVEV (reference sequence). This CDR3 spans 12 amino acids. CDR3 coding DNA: TGTACCAGCAGTTTTAGGACCGGGGAGCTGTTTTTT. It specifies CTSSFRTGELFF.

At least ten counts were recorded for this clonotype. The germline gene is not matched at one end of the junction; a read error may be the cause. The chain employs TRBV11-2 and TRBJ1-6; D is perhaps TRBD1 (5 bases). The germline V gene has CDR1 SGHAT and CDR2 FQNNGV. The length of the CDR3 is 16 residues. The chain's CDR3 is CASSQEGSGLNSPLHF. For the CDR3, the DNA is TGCGCCAGCAGCCAAGAGGGGAGCGGTCTAAATTCACCCCTCCACTTT.

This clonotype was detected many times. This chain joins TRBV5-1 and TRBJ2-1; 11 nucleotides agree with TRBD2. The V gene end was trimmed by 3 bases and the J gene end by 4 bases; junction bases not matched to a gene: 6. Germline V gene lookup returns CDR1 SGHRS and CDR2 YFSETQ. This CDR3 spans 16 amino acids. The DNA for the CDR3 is TGCGCCAGCAGCTCCGGACTAGCGGGCAGATACAATGAGCAGTTCTTC. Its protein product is CASSSGLAGRYNEQFF.

This CDR3 is CAANLGGGQPQHF. CDR3 DNA sequence: TGTGCCGCCAATTTGGGGGGCGGACAGCCCCAGCATTTT. V gene TRBV30 combines with J gene TRBJ1-5, with a tentative D call TRBD1 (6 bases). Germline assignment: CDR1 GTSNPN and CDR2 SVGIG (reference sequence). Trimming shortened V by 8 bases and J by 7 bases, and 18 bases separated the two germline ends. The CDR3 contains 13 residues.

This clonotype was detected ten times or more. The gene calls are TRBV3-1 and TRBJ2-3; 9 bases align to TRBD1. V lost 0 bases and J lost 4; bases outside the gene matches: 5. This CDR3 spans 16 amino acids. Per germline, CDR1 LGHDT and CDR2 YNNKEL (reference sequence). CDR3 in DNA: TGTGCCAGCAGCCAAGATATCGGACAGGGGTCAGATACGCAGTATTTT. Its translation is CASSQDIGQGSDTQYF.

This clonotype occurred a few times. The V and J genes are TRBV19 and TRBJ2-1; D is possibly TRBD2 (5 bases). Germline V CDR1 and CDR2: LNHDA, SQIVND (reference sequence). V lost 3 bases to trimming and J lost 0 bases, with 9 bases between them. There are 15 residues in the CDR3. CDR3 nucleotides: TGTGCCAGTAGTATCGGGGTCAGCTCCTACAATGAGCAGTTCTTC. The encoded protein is CASSIGVSSYNEQFF.